These 11 T cell receptor beta chains were all obtained from the same sample, sequenced in a study of T-cell memory formation after mild COVID-19 (dated by TCRdb to the early 2020s). The protocol used for the library was 5' RACE. The sequencer listed for this sample is Illumina NovaSeq 6000. Starting from the raw public reads, TCRdb applied fastp trimming at Q25, assembled clones with MiXCR and retained in-frame beta chains. Each record represents a unique CDR3 protein, reported with the most common genes and DNA among its rows. In this sample the table shows 250,000 to 300,000 distinct CDR3 sequences, around 16% of which occur a single time. Clones ranked in the top ten supply more than 20% of the sample. Sequenced input: PBMCs or a T cell subset sorted from them (not recorded which). These receptor sequences come from a man aged 18 to 35 who had mild COVID-19 (a few samples of this study predate the infection). The sample titles of this study are shuffled in the database, so cell type and time point are left out; the donor was told from shared clones.

This clonotype was seen a handful of times. The V call is TRBV5-1, the J call TRBJ1-2, with TRBD1 matching over 10 bases. The germline V gene encodes CDR1 SGHRS and CDR2 YFSETQ. V lost 4 bases and J lost 9; bases outside the gene matches: 6. The CDR3 covers 13 residues. Here the CDR3 reads CASSPGTGERYTF. The CDR3 DNA follows: TGCGCCAGCAGCCCCGGGACAGGGGAGCGCTACACCTTC.

The chain combines TRBV7-9 with TRBJ1-2, with D uncertain. Per germline, CDR1 SEHNR and CDR2 FQNEAQ (reference sequence). The V end was cut by 0 bases, the J end by 4 bases, with 6 bases between. The CDR3 extends over 13 amino acids. The CDR3 protein is CASSLAQLYGYTF. CDR3 DNA: TGTGCCAGCAGCTTAGCACAGCTCTATGGCTACACCTTC.

The chain is built from TRBV20-1 and TRBJ1-2; D is undetermined. The CDR3 has 13 residues. V was shortened by 6 bases and J by 4 bases, with 15 bases between the two germline ends. Looked up from germline, CDR1 is DFQATT and CDR2 is SNEGSKA (reference sequence). CDR3: CSAIAGSPYGYTF. CDR3 nucleotide sequence: TGCAGTGCGATAGCAGGCTCTCCCTATGGCTACACCTTC.

This clonotype came up a few times. This chain joins TRBV4-1 and TRBJ1-2; D is ambiguous. This CDR3 comprises 14 residues. From germline, CDR1 is MGHRA and CDR2 YSYEKL. V lost 0 bases and J lost 3, with 8 bases in between. The CDR3 DNA reads TGCGCCAGCAGCCAAGATTTAACAGACTATGGCTACACCTTC. Translating it yields CASSQDLTDYGYTF.

This clonotype was picked up a small number of times. The rearrangement uses TRBV12-3 or TRBV12-4 and TRBJ2-1; D unclear. V was clipped by 8 bases and J by 1 base, with 12 bases between them. The CDR3 covers 14 residues. DNA of the CDR3: TGTGCCAGCGGACCCAGGTTTTCCTACAATGAGCAGTTCTTC. Its translation: CASGPRFSYNEQFF.

This clonotype showed up just a few times. Written as DNA, the CDR3 is TGTGCCAGCAGCTTGGAGGTCCTCGCGAACACCGGGGAGCTGTTTTTT. It codes for CASSLEVLANTGELFF. The chain combines TRBV5-6 with TRBJ2-2; D ambiguous. From germline, CDR1 is SGHDT and CDR2 YYEEEE. The CDR3 runs 16 residues. Trimming left V 0 bases short and J 0 bases short, with 9 bases between.

The chain uses TRBV5-1 and TRBJ2-7; 8 bases fit TRBD2. Unmatched junction bases numbered 2, after V lost 2 bases and J lost 1 base. The CDR3 runs 14 residues. The germline V gene encodes CDR1 SGHRS and CDR2 YFSETQ. The DNA of the CDR3 is TGCGCCAGCAGCTTCGGGGGGGCTTCCTACGAGCAGTACGTC. As protein: CASSFGGASYEQYV.

The chain is built from TRBV5-1 and TRBJ2-1, with no clear D. Germline V CDR1 and CDR2: SGHRS, YFSETQ. The V end was cut by 4 bases, the J end by 5 bases, with 10 bases between. CDR3 length: 13 residues. The CDR3 is CASSPQTNNEQFF. The CDR3 bases are TGCGCCAGCAGCCCCCAGACGAACAATGAGCAGTTCTTC.

This clonotype showed up just a few times. CDR3 bases: TGTGCCAGCAGCTCGGCCGGTTTTGGCTACACCTTC. This sequence encodes CASSSAGFGYTF. The chain joins TRBV2 to TRBJ1-2; unclear D gene. Germline values: CDR1 SNHLY, CDR2 FYNNEI. The CDR3 contains 12 residues. V was trimmed by 6 bases and J by 7 bases, leaving 12 bases between them.

This clonotype turned up a few times. The chain is built from TRBV4-1 and TRBJ1-1; D possibly corresponds to TRBD1 (5 bases). The V gene's germline CDR1 is MGHRA and CDR2 YSYEKL. The CDR3 has 13 amino acids. The V end lost 6 bases, the J end lost 3 bases, and 11 bases lay between the germline ends. CDR3 sequence reads: CASSSRADTEAFF. Written as DNA, the CDR3 is TGCGCCAGCAGTAGCAGGGCAGACACTGAAGCTTTCTTT.

This rearrangement joins TRBV6-6 to TRBJ2-1, with D possibly TRBD1 on 5 matching bases. The CDR3 covers 14 residues. CDR1 MNHNY and CDR2 SVGAGI come from the germline V gene (reference sequence). The germline V and J ends were trimmed by 5 bases and 3 bases, with 11 bases remaining between them. CDR3 DNA: TGTGCCAGCAGTCCAGACAGATACTACAATGAGCAGTTCTTC. It codes for CASSPDRYYNEQFF.